The rows below give T cell receptor beta chains drawn from one sample of a study of metastatic and nonmetastatic thyroid tumors. TCRdb reassembled clones from the PCR reads with MiXCR. This table holds 9,500 to 12,000 clones, around 25% found once. Sequenced input: adjacent normal tissue. These receptors were obtained from a male donor with papillary thyroid cancer or a benign thyroid nodule (not recorded which). Some clones in this sample may be carry-over from other donors' samples. Both conserved end residues are part of each CDR3. The D gene is left open where the match is weak. Where a row states a size, it is once, few, many or the class of an expanded clone; other rows omit it.

v_call	d_call	j_call	clone_size	cdr3_nt	cdr3_aa
TRBV9	NA	TRBJ2-1	many	TGTGCCAGCAGCACCAGACAGACCTACAATGAGCAGTTCTTC	CASSTRQTYNEQFF
TRBV27	NA	TRBJ1-6	NA	TGTGCCAGCACCTACAGGTTACCAGGGTATAATTCACCACTCAACTTT	CASTYRLPGYNSPLNF
TRBV6-1	NA	TRBJ1-5	few	TGTGCCAGCAGTGTTCTTGGTGGGGTCGGACAGCCCCAGCATTTT	CASSVLGGVGQPQHF
TRBV11-1	NA	TRBJ2-7	few	TGTGCCAGCAGCCGCTCGGAGGCAGGGAAGAGGTACGAGCAGTACTTC	CASSRSEAGKRYEQYF
TRBV4-1	NA	TRBJ2-3	NA	TGCGCCAGCAGTGAATTGGAGGGGGGGAGCACAGATACGCAGTATTTT	CASSELEGGSTDTQYF
TRBV2	NA	TRBJ1-6	once	TGTGCCAGAAGGAGACGGGCGGACAGTATTTTCCCCCTCCACTTT	CARRRRADSIFPLHF
TRBV7-6	TRBD1	TRBJ2-7	NA	TGTGCCAGCAGCATAGACAGGGACGACGAGCAGTACTTC	CASSIDRDDEQYF
TRBV7-6	TRBD1	TRBJ2-7	NA	TGTGCCAGCAGCTCGGGGACAGGGGGAGGCTCCTACGAGCAGTACTTC	CASSSGTGGGSYEQYF
TRBV6-1	TRBD1	TRBJ2-5	NA	TGTGCCAGCAGTGAAGCCTGGACCGGGACAGGGACGGCAAAAGAGACCCAGTACTTC	CASSEAWTGTGTAKETQYF
TRBV4-1	NA	TRBJ1-2	few	TGCGCCAGCAGCCAGGAAAACAGACTTAACTATGGCTACACCTTC	CASSQENRLNYGYTF
TRBV19	NA	TRBJ1-3	medium-sized	TGTGCCAGTAGTGGAGGAGACCGGTATTTT	CASSGGDRYF
TRBV3-1	NA	TRBJ2-7	NA	TGTGCCAGCAGCCCGACCCAGGGGGAGCAGTACTTC	CASSPTQGEQYF
TRBV20-1	NA	TRBJ2-7	NA	TGCAGTGCCCGAGGGGGGACAAGGACATCCGAGGGCTACGAGCAGTACTTC	CSARGGTRTSEGYEQYF
TRBV6-4	NA	TRBJ1-5	few	TGTGCCAGCAGTGAAGGCCTCAATCAGCCCCAGCATTTT	CASSEGLNQPQHF
TRBV11-3	NA	TRBJ2-7	NA	TGTGCCAGCAGCTTATATGACGTGGGCTACGAGCAGTACTTC	CASSLYDVGYEQYF
TRBV9	TRBD2	TRBJ2-1	few	TGTGCCAGCAGCTCCAGGACTAGCGGGGTTAGGAATGAGCAGTTCTTC	CASSSRTSGVRNEQFF
TRBV4-1	TRBD2	TRBJ2-7	NA	TGCGCCAGCAGCCGCGCCGGGACTAGCGGTAGCGAGCAGTACTTC	CASSRAGTSGSEQYF
TRBV6-4	TRBD2	TRBJ2-5	few	TGTGCCAGCAGTAGCGGGAGTGGGGAGACCCAGTACTTC	CASSSGSGETQYF
TRBV11-1	NA	TRBJ2-1	NA	TGTGCCATCCCCGGGGGAAACAATGAGCAGTTCTTC	CAIPGGNNEQFF
TRBV20-1	NA	TRBJ2-3	NA	TGCAGTGCTAGATACTACTTGAAAGATACGCAGTATTTT	CSARYYLKDTQYF
TRBV6-1	TRBD1	TRBJ2-2	NA	TGTGCCAGCTTGGACAGGACGAACACCGGGGAGCTGTTTTTT	CASLDRTNTGELFF
TRBV6-2/TRBV6-3	NA	TRBJ2-5	NA	TGTGCCAGCAGTCTCCTCGGACAGCAAGAGACCCAGTACTTC	CASSLLGQQETQYF
TRBV20-1	TRBD2	TRBJ2-1	NA	TGCAGTGCTCCCAAGCGGGGGATTTCCTACAATGAGCAGTTCTTC	CSAPKRGISYNEQFF
TRBV12-3/TRBV12-4	NA	TRBJ2-1	few	TGTGCCAGCAGTTTAATCCGTCACTACAATGAGCAGTTCTTC	CASSLIRHYNEQFF
TRBV6-4	TRBD1	TRBJ2-7	NA	TGTGCCAGCAAAGCAGGGGGACACCCCCTCTCCTACGAGCAGTACTTC	CASKAGGHPLSYEQYF
TRBV6-1	NA	TRBJ2-1	medium-sized	TGTGCCAGCGCCACCGTCCCCCACAATGAGCAGTTCTTC	CASATVPHNEQFF
TRBV20-1	TRBD2	TRBJ2-4	NA	TGCAGTGCTAGAGGTCGTGGCGGGAGAATAAACATTCAGTACTTC	CSARGRGGRINIQYF
TRBV20-1	NA	TRBJ1-1	NA	TGCAGTGCCCCTGTGGGGTTAGCGGCCCCTGAAGCTTTCTTT	CSAPVGLAAPEAFF
TRBV29-1	TRBD1	TRBJ2-7	NA	TGCAGCGTACCGGGACAGGGGGCCTACGAGCAGTACTTC	CSVPGQGAYEQYF
TRBV11-1	NA	TRBJ1-2	few	TGTGCCAGCAGCTTAGGGGGACAACTTTCTGGCTATGGCTACACCTTC	CASSLGGQLSGYGYTF
TRBV24-1	TRBD1	TRBJ2-3	medium-sized	TGTGCCACCAGCAGGGGGCCTTTGGAAGATACGCAGTATTTT	CATSRGPLEDTQYF
TRBV20-1	NA	TRBJ1-1	few	TGCAGTGCTAGAGATGTGGGGGAAGCTTTCTTT	CSARDVGEAFF
TRBV9	TRBD1	TRBJ1-1	NA	TGTGCCAGCAGCTCAGCTCCGGGACAGGGCGTCACTGAAGCTTTCTTT	CASSSAPGQGVTEAFF
TRBV20-1	NA	TRBJ2-7	few	TGCAGTGCTAGAGATACAGGGACCTACTCCTACGAGCAGTACTTC	CSARDTGTYSYEQYF
TRBV5-1	TRBD1	TRBJ2-3	once	TGCGCCAGCAGCACGGGACAGGGGTTGGATACGCAGTATTTT	CASSTGQGLDTQYF
TRBV4-1	NA	TRBJ1-1	NA	TGCGCCAGCAGCCAGGGGATCATCACTGAAGCTTTCTTT	CASSQGIITEAFF
TRBV7-9	NA	TRBJ2-7	few	TGTGCCAGCAGCTTAGGGTCCTCCGAGCAGTACTTC	CASSLGSSEQYF
TRBV4-3	NA	TRBJ2-7	NA	TGCGCCAGCAGCCAAGATCTGGGCGGGACCTCCCAGCAGTACTTC	CASSQDLGGTSQQYF
TRBV5-5	NA	TRBJ2-3	NA	TGTGCCAGCAGCTTGTGGAGGCTAGGCACAGATACGCAGTATTTT	CASSLWRLGTDTQYF
TRBV19	TRBD1	TRBJ1-3	many	TGTGCCAGTAGTATAGGGACAGGGTCTGGAAACACCATATATTTT	CASSIGTGSGNTIYF
TRBV11-3	TRBD2	TRBJ2-1	NA	TGTGCCAGCAGCTTAGGAGGGACTAGCGGGGGGTTGGCGTATAATGAGCAGTTCTTC	CASSLGGTSGGLAYNEQFF
TRBV20-1	NA	TRBJ2-7	NA	TGCAGTGCTCGCGGGGAAAAATACGAGCAGTACTTC	CSARGEKYEQYF
TRBV7-3	NA	TRBJ1-1	medium-sized	TGTGCCAGCAGCCTAACAGGGACTGCTGAAGCTTTCTTT	CASSLTGTAEAFF
TRBV20-1	TRBD2	TRBJ2-3	NA	TGCAGTGCTAGAGGGTGGACTAGCGGGGGGGATTCGGATACGCAGTATTTT	CSARGWTSGGDSDTQYF
TRBV20-1	TRBD2	TRBJ2-5	medium-sized	TGCAGTGCTAGTTATAGCGGGGGTATGCAAGAGACCCAGTACTTC	CSASYSGGMQETQYF
TRBV12-3/TRBV12-4	NA	TRBJ1-2	few	TGTGCCAGCAGTTTACAGAACTATGGCTACACCTTC	CASSLQNYGYTF
TRBV20-1	NA	TRBJ2-1	NA	TGCAGTGCTAGAGTGAGTAGCGGAGTGAGGTACAATGAGCAGTTCTTC	CSARVSSGVRYNEQFF
TRBV24-1	TRBD1	TRBJ2-5	medium-sized	TGTGCCACCCGAGACAGGGATGAGACCCAGTACTTC	CATRDRDETQYF
TRBV11-1	NA	TRBJ1-6	few	TGTGCCAGCAGCGCGCGGACAGCTAGCTCCTATAATTCACCCCTCCACTTT	CASSARTASSYNSPLHF
TRBV20-1	TRBD2	TRBJ2-1	NA	TGCAGTGCTAGGAAAAGGGGACTAGCGGTCTACAATGAGCAGTTCTTC	CSARKRGLAVYNEQFF
TRBV9	NA	TRBJ2-1	NA	TGTGCCAGCAGCGGGGGGGTTTTGGATGAGCAGTTCTTC	CASSGGVLDEQFF
TRBV6-1	TRBD1	TRBJ2-7	large	TGTGCCAGCATGGACAGGGACCTATACGAGCAGTACTTC	CASMDRDLYEQYF
TRBV11-2	NA	TRBJ2-3	NA	TGTGCCAGCAGCTTAGATGGCCTTCGGGGCACAGATACGCAGTATTTT	CASSLDGLRGTDTQYF
TRBV5-1	NA	TRBJ2-7	few	TGCGCCAGCAGCTTGGCGGATAATCATCCCCCTGGCTACGAGCAGTACTTC	CASSLADNHPPGYEQYF
TRBV24-1	NA	TRBJ2-5	NA	TGTGCCACCAGTGATTTGCGCCAGGGTCGAGAGACCCAGTACTTC	CATSDLRQGRETQYF
TRBV20-1	NA	TRBJ1-2	NA	TGCAGTGCTAGGGAACCGGGACGGGGGTACTATGGCTACACCTTC	CSAREPGRGYYGYTF
TRBV11-1	NA	TRBJ1-1	NA	TGTGCCAGCAGCTTAGCATGGGGGAGTGGAACTGAAGCTTTCTTT	CASSLAWGSGTEAFF
TRBV20-1	NA	TRBJ2-1	NA	TGCAGTGGTGGAATGACTTTGGACGCAGCTAACTGTAATGAGCAGTTCTTC	CSGGMTLDAANCNEQFF
TRBV11-1	TRBD2	TRBJ2-1	NA	TGTGCCAGCAGCTTGTCTAGCGGGAGCCACAATGAGCAGTTCTTC	CASSLSSGSHNEQFF
TRBV11-3	NA	TRBJ1-5	NA	TGTGCCAGCAGCTTAGGAAGGGGCCTCAATCAGCCCCAGCATTTT	CASSLGRGLNQPQHF